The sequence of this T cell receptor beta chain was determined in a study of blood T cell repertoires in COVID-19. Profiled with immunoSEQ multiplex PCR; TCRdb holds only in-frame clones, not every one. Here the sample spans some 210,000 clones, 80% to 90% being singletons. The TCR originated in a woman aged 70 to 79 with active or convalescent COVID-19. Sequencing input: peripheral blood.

CDR3 in DNA: TGTGCCAGTAGTACCCGGACAGGAGATACGCAGTATTTT. Its translation is CASSTRTGDTQYF. The chain joins TRBV19 to TRBJ2-3, with TRBD1 matching 7 bases. This CDR3 is 13 amino acids long. The germline gives CDR1 LNHDA, CDR2 SQIVND (reference sequence). J lost 5 bases, V lost 4 bases, and 3 bases had no gene match. Together with reference TRBV19 and TRBJ2-3, the CDR3 gives the full variable domain: DGGITQSPKYLFRKEGQNVTLSCEQNLNHDAMYWYRQDPGQGLRLIYYSQIVNDFQKGDIAEGYSVSREKKESFPLTVTSAQKNPTAFYLCASSTRTGDTQYFGPGTRLTVL.